The 32 T cell receptor beta chains below come from one sample, sequenced in a study of CD8 T cells in ankylosing spondylitis. Each CDR3 protein is one row after TCRdb ran MiXCR on the 5' RACE reads. The table shows around 150,000 distinct CDR3 sequences, with approximately 20% occurring only once. What was sequenced was blood, either unsorted or a sorted T cell fraction (not recorded which). The receptors stem from a male donor with ankylosing spondylitis or in good health (not recorded which).

This clonotype was picked up many times. J is TRBJ2-7 and V is TRBV9, with a tentative D call TRBD1 (6 bases). Germline lookup yields CDR1 SGDLS and CDR2 YYNGEE. Trimming took 3 bases from V and 3 from J, leaving 16 bases between them. The CDR3 is made up of 15 amino acids. CDR3 sequence (DNA): TGTGCCAGCAGCGCCCAACAGGGAGAAGTCTACGAGCAGTACTTC. This translates into CASSAQQGEVYEQYF.

A few counts support this clonotype. The chain recombines TRBV29-1 with TRBJ1-2; D uncertain. The CDR3 totals 13 residues. Germline V gene lookup returns CDR1 SQVTM and CDR2 ANQGSEA. The ends were cut back, 3 bases at V and 3 bases at J, with 11 bases in the middle. The CDR3 DNA reads as TGCAGCGTTGAGAGGGTAAACCACTATGGCTACACCTTC. Protein product: CSVERVNHYGYTF.

The CDR3 coding sequence is TGTGCCAGCAGCTCTTATCAGGGGGCGACCGGGGAGCTGTTTTTT. It translates to CASSSYQGATGELFF. The V and J genes are TRBV6-2 or TRBV6-3 and TRBJ2-2; TRBD1 agrees at 8 bases. The germline V gene has CDR1 MNHEY and CDR2 SVGEGT. CDR3 length equals 15 residues. Trimming took 6 bases from V and 5 from J; bases not matched to a gene: 8.

This clonotype was counted ten times or more. This chain joins TRBV27 and TRBJ2-2; TRBD2 is a possible D gene (6 bases). The CDR3 is 14 amino acids. The V gene lost 8 bases and the J gene lost 0 bases, with 10 bases spanning the gap. Germline CDR1 and CDR2: MNHEY and SMNVEV (reference sequence). As DNA, the CDR3 is TGTGCCAGCGGGTTAGCGGCGAACACCGGGGAGCTGTTTTTT. Protein product: CASGLAANTGELFF.

The V and J genes are TRBV7-8 and TRBJ2-7; D unclear. CDR1 and CDR2 (germline): SGHVS, FQNEAQ. V lost 0 bases to trimming and J lost 0 bases, with 6 bases between them. The CDR3 is made up of 14 amino acids. Written as DNA, the CDR3 is TGTGCCAGCAGCTTAGCTCGGAGCTCCTACGAGCAGTACTTC. It codes for CASSLARSSYEQYF.

This sequence joins TRBV7-9 and TRBJ1-2; TRBD1 might be the D (6 bases). Looked up from germline, CDR1 is SEHNR and CDR2 is FQNEAQ (reference sequence). V lost 5 bases, J lost 6 bases, and 19 bases lay in between. There are 15 residues in the CDR3. In DNA, the CDR3 is TGTGCCAGCAGCCCCTCCGTGCAGGGGATTGATGGCTACACCTTC. It translates to CASSPSVQGIDGYTF.

The J gene is TRBJ2-1, the V gene TRBV6-7; a possible D gene is TRBD1 (5 bases). TRBV6-7 is given ORF status, its function remaining uncertain. V was clipped by 2 bases and J by 8 bases, with 13 bases between them. The CDR3 length is 14 residues. CDR3 bases: TGTGCCAGCAGTTACGAACAGGTGGAAGATGAGCAGTTCTTC. Translating gives CASSYEQVEDEQFF.

The chain links TRBV29-1 to TRBJ1-2; possibly TRBD1 for D (5 bases). Germline values: CDR1 SQVTM, CDR2 ANQGSEA. The CDR3 loop spans 12 amino acids. The germline V and J ends were trimmed by 1 base and 5 bases, with 8 bases remaining between them. CDR3 sequence: CSVEAGQYGYTF. The CDR3 coding sequence is TGCAGCGTTGAAGCAGGACAATATGGCTACACCTTC. Combining the CDR3 with reference TRBV29-1 and TRBJ1-2 gives the whole variable domain SAVISQKPSRDICQRGTSLTIQCQVDSQVTMMFWYRQQPGQSLTLIATANQGSEATYESGFVIDKFPISRPNLTFSTLTVSNMSPEDSSIYLCSVEAGQYGYTFGSGTRLTVV.

The chain is built from TRBV6-2 or TRBV6-3 and TRBJ2-2; TRBD2 agrees at 7 bases. Germline assignment: CDR1 MNHEY and CDR2 SVGEGT. Unmatched junction bases numbered 9, after V lost 4 bases and J lost 1 base. The CDR3 is 17 amino acids. The CDR3 DNA follows: TGTGCCAGCAGTTCCTTCGGGGTAGCGGGGAACACCGGGGAGCTGTTTTTT. This gives the protein CASSSFGVAGNTGELFF.

This clonotype has a count of ten or more. This rearrangement joins TRBV20-1 to TRBJ1-1; D gene ambiguous. Germline lookup yields CDR1 DFQATT and CDR2 SNEGSKA (reference sequence). The CDR3 extends over 15 amino acids. V was clipped by 5 bases and J by 0 bases, with 16 bases between them. The CDR3 bases are TGCAGTGCTTTAGTCTATGGACGCATGAACACTGAAGCTTTCTTT. The encoded protein is CSALVYGRMNTEAFF.

The chain has TRBV2 and TRBJ2-1; 10 nucleotides align to TRBD1. The CDR3 spans 14 residues. Germline trimming cut 6 bases from V and 7 bases from J; bases unmatched to any gene: 6. The germline V gene has CDR1 SNHLY and CDR2 FYNNEI. CDR3 sequence: CASRGTGAQNEQFF. CDR3 DNA: TGTGCCAGCAGGGGGACAGGGGCGCAAAATGAGCAGTTCTTC.

The gene calls are TRBV6-5 and TRBJ2-1, with unresolved D. This CDR3 has 12 amino acids. Germline lookup yields CDR1 MNHEY and CDR2 SVGAGI. Trimming stripped 8 bases from V and 12 bases from J, with 17 bases between. The CDR3 DNA reads TGTGCCAGCTTCGATTCGGCGCGAGGGCAGTTCTTC. The encoded protein is CASFDSARGQFF.

At least ten counts were recorded for this clonotype. This chain links TRBV19 with TRBJ1-1, with D possibly TRBD1 on 5 matching bases. Germline lookup yields CDR1 LNHDA and CDR2 SQIVND (reference sequence). The CDR3 is made up of 15 amino acids. The V end was cut by 6 bases, the J end by 5 bases, with 19 bases between. DNA for the CDR3: TGTGCCAGTAGGGTACAGGTGGGGCTGGGAACTGAAGCTTTCTTT. It yields the protein CASRVQVGLGTEAFF.

V usage is TRBV12-3 or TRBV12-4 and J usage is TRBJ2-5; D assignment may be TRBD1 or TRBD2 (5 bases each). V gave up 7 bases and J gave up 3 bases, with 12 bases separating them. This CDR3 is built from 13 residues. CDR3 in DNA: TGTGCCAGCACCCCGGGGACCGAAGAGACCCAGTACTTC. It translates to CASTPGTEETQYF.

This clonotype turned up a few times. The V gene is TRBV7-9, the J gene TRBJ2-5, with D possibly called TRBD1 or TRBD2 (5 bases each). Trimming stripped 1 base from V and 5 bases from J, with 11 bases between. CDR1 SEHNR and CDR2 FQNEAQ come from the germline V gene (reference sequence). The CDR3 sequence is 14 residues long. The chain's CDR3 is CASSLVRGAETQYF. CDR3 DNA sequence: TGTGCCAGCAGCTTAGTTCGGGGCGCGGAGACCCAGTACTTC. Complete variable domain (other parts from reference TRBV7-9 and TRBJ2-5): DTGVSQNPRHKITKRGQNVTFRCDPISEHNRLYWYRQTLGQGPEFLTYFQNEAQLEKSRLLSDRFSAERPKGSFSTLEIQRTEQGDSAMYLCASSLVRGAETQYFGPGTRLLVL.

The chain links TRBV7-9 to TRBJ2-2, with 7 bases matching TRBD1. Germline V gives CDR1 SEHNR, CDR2 FQNEAQ (reference sequence). Unmatched junction bases numbered 5, after V lost 2 bases and J lost 2 bases. The CDR3 is made up of 16 amino acids. The CDR3 coding sequence is TGTGCCAGCAGCTTAAGGGGACAGAGCAACACCGGGGAGCTGTTTTTT. Its translation: CASSLRGQSNTGELFF.

This chain links TRBV6-5 with TRBJ2-7; D might be TRBD1 (6 bases). CDR3 size: 15 residues. Deletions cut 0 bases from V and 3 bases from J, with 12 bases between. Germline CDR1 is MNHEY and CDR2 is SVGAGI. CDR3 region: CASSYSARGIYEQYF. CDR3 nucleotide sequence: TGTGCCAGCAGTTACTCGGCCAGGGGCATCTACGAGCAGTACTTC.

The gene calls are TRBV27 and TRBJ2-5; 7 bases align to TRBD1. The CDR3 extends over 13 amino acids. Germline values: CDR1 MNHEY, CDR2 SMNVEV (reference sequence). Losses at the gene ends were 6 bases for V and 2 bases for J; bases not matched to a gene: 3. The CDR3 bases are TGTGCCAGCAGGGGACAGTTACAAGAGACCCAGTACTTC. Translation: CASRGQLQETQYF.

This clonotype came up many times. The chain joins TRBV5-1 to TRBJ2-7, with D possibly TRBD1 on 6 matching bases. The CDR3 is 14 amino acids. CDR1 is SGHRS and CDR2 is YFSETQ in the germline V gene. V lost 2 bases to trimming and J lost 2 bases, with 11 bases between them. The CDR3 is CASSLTGLTYEQYF. In DNA, the CDR3 is TGCGCCAGCAGCTTAACAGGGCTAACCTACGAGCAGTACTTC.

Ten or more counts support this clonotype. The genes are TRBV10-2 and TRBJ2-3; D is possibly TRBD1 (6 bases). This CDR3 region has 14 residues. The germline V and J ends were trimmed by 1 base and 6 bases, with 11 bases remaining between them. Germline loops: CDR1 WSHSY, CDR2 SAAADI. The CDR3 sequence: CASSELDSLDTQYF. The CDR3 DNA reads as TGCGCCAGCAGTGAGTTGGACAGCCTTGATACGCAGTATTTT.

There are many counts of this clonotype. The genes are TRBV7-3 and TRBJ1-1, with D perhaps matching TRBD1 (5 bases). The CDR3 has 13 amino acids. The germline gives CDR1 SGHTA, CDR2 FQGTGA. V lost 0 bases, J lost 5 bases, and 7 bases lay in between. The CDR3 sequence is CASSLTGETEAFF. Here the CDR3 DNA reads TGTGCCAGCAGCTTAACGGGGGAGACTGAAGCTTTCTTT.

The chain employs TRBV5-1 and TRBJ2-5, with TRBD2 identical over 13 bases. With V trimmed by 5 bases and J by 7 bases, 14 bases remained unmatched. CDR3 length: 17 amino acids. Germline loops: CDR1 SGHRS, CDR2 YFSETQ. The CDR3 DNA reads as TGCGCCAGCAGTCAGAGTACTAGCGGGAGGGCCCTCGGGACCCAGTACTTC. It is translated as CASSQSTSGRALGTQYF.

The V gene is TRBV5-1, the J gene TRBJ2-7, with TRBD1 as a possible D gene (8 bases). The V gene's germline CDR1 is SGHRS and CDR2 YFSETQ. The germline V and J ends were trimmed by 5 bases and 7 bases, with 16 bases remaining between them. The CDR3 totals 13 residues. The CDR3 here is CASRNGQGGEQYF. The CDR3 bases are TGCGCCAGCAGAAATGGACAGGGAGGGGAGCAGTACTTC.

This clonotype was detected ten times or more. This chain links TRBV5-1 with TRBJ1-1, with 8 bases matching TRBD1. V shed 5 bases and J 5 bases; nucleotides not matched to a gene: 8. CDR1 is SGHRS, CDR2 YFSETQ, per germline. The CDR3 contains 14 residues. CDR3 nucleotides: TGCGCCAGCAGTCGGGACAGGAGGGGTACTGAAGCTTTCTTT. Its translation: CASSRDRRGTEAFF.

This clonotype was observed a few times. The V and J genes are TRBV11-2 and TRBJ1-5; 10 bases are a match to TRBD1. V shed 5 bases, J shed 2 bases, and the junction held 3 bases outside the gene matches. The length of the CDR3 is 15 residues. CDR1 is SGHAT and CDR2 is FQNNGV in the germline V gene. CDR3 loop: CASSPGQGRNQPQHF. CDR3 coding DNA: TGTGCCAGCAGCCCGGGACAGGGGCGCAATCAGCCCCAGCATTTT.

The table lists this clonotype with a few counts. This chain uses TRBV10-3 with TRBJ1-2, with D unclear. CDR1 and CDR2 (germline): ENHRY, SYGVKD. Trimming pared 2 bases from V and 0 bases from J, leaving 7 bases between. The CDR3 loop spans 14 amino acids. CDR3 in DNA: TGTGCCATCAGTGAGGGGCCAGCTAACTATGGCTACACCTTC. This encodes CAISEGPANYGYTF.

This clonotype has a count of ten or more. CDR3 coding DNA: TGTGCCAGCACCGGGAGGGCCCTCTCCTACAATGAGCAGTTCTTC. This sequence encodes CASTGRALSYNEQFF. This chain links TRBV28 with TRBJ2-1; 8 nucleotides align to TRBD2. The length of the CDR3 is 15 residues. Germline CDR1 MDHEN, CDR2 SYDVKM. Germline trimming cut 7 bases from V and 0 bases from J; bases unmatched to any gene: 5.

This clonotype was recorded at least ten times. V usage is TRBV2 and J usage is TRBJ2-7; 7 nucleotides agree with TRBD1. CDR1 and CDR2 (germline): SNHLY, FYNNEI. This CDR3 region has 15 residues. V dropped 1 base and J dropped 3; count of bases not matched to a gene: 6. DNA of the CDR3: TGTGCCAGCAGTGAAGGGTACAGGGGCTTCTACGAGCAGTACTTC. Protein: CASSEGYRGFYEQYF.

This clonotype appeared many times. The rearrangement uses TRBV23-1 and TRBJ2-1; tentatively, D is TRBD1 (6 bases). TRBV23-1 is an ORF for which the function is uncertain. The CDR3 is made up of 18 amino acids. V lost 1 base and J lost 2, with 18 bases in between. DNA of the CDR3: TGCGCCAGCAGTCAATGTGCCGTAATGGACAGCGCCTACAATGAGCAGTTCTTC. It codes for CASSQCAVMDSAYNEQFF.

Many counts were recorded for this clonotype. The gene calls are TRBV20-1 and TRBJ2-1; D might be TRBD1 (5 bases). Germline CDR1 DFQATT, CDR2 SNEGSKA (reference sequence). The CDR3 has 15 residues. Trimming took off 3 bases at V and 7 bases at J, with 19 bases between the two ends. The CDR3, as DNA: TGCAGTGCTAGGATGGACATGTTTGGCTTTAATGAGCAGTTCTTC. Translated: CSARMDMFGFNEQFF.

This clonotype was seen at least ten times. The chain joins TRBV7-7 to TRBJ2-5, with TRBD1 matching 11 bases. Trimming removed 5 bases from V and 4 bases from J; junction bases left unmatched: 9. Germline V gene sequence: CDR1 SSHAT, CDR2 FNYEAQ (reference sequence). This CDR3 spans 16 amino acids. The CDR3 here is CASSPAGTGGRETQYF. The CDR3, as DNA: TGTGCCAGCAGCCCCGCCGGGACAGGGGGACGAGAGACCCAGTACTTC. The full variable domain, completed using reference TRBV7-7 and TRBJ2-5, is GAGVSQSPRYKVTKRGQDVTLRCDPISSHATLYWYQQALGQGPEFLTYFNYEAQPDKSGLPSDRFSAERPEGSISTLTIQRTEQRDSAMYRCASSPAGTGGRETQYFGPGTRLLVL.

This clonotype was observed a few times. V is TRBV2 and J is TRBJ1-2, with a tentative D call TRBD1 (5 bases). The CDR3 loop spans 15 amino acids. Trimming took 5 bases from V and 4 from J, leaving 17 bases between them. Germline V gene lookup returns CDR1 SNHLY and CDR2 FYNNEI. For the CDR3, the DNA is TGTGCCAGCAGTTTGACAGCTCTCGGTAGCTATGGCTACACCTTC. Translated, it gives CASSLTALGSYGYTF.